Listed here is a single TCR beta chain. This entry is derived from a study of blood T cell repertoires in COVID-19. In the authors' methods: Amplification with reference gene primers provided the estimates of nucleated cell counts. The table came from immunoSEQ multiplex PCR; TCRdb's copy has only in-frame clones and leaves some out. V and J calls and clone size are copied from that table; D and trimming were computed from the DNA. This table holds 260,000 or so clones, around 84% found once. V gave up 4 bases and J gave up 1 base; unmatched junction bases: 2. The CDR3 is made up of 13 amino acids. Germline CDR1 and CDR2: GTSNPN and SVGIG (reference sequence).

The clonotype originates from a woman between 50 and 59 years old who had recovered from COVID-19. The rearrangement uses TRBV30 and TRBJ1-1; the match to TRBD1 covers 8 bases. The source material was PBMCs or T cells enriched from blood (not recorded which). DNA of the CDR3: TGTGCCTGGAACGGACAGGGGAACACTGAAGCTTTCTTT. This gives the protein CAWNGQGNTEAFF.